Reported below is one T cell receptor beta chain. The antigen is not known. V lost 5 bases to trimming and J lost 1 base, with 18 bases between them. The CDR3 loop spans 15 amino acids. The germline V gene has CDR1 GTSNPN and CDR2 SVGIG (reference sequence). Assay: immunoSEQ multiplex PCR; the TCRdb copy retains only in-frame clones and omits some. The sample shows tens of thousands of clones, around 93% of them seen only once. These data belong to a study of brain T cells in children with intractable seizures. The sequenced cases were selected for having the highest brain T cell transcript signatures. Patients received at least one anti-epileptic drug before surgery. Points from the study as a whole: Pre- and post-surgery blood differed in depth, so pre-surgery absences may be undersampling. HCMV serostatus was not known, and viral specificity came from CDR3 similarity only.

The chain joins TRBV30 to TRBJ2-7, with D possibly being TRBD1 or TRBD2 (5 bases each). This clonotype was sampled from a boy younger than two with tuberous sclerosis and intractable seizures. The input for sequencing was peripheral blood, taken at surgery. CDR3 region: CAWGEKLGASYEQYF. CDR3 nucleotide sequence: TGTGCCTGGGGGGAGAAACTAGGGGCTTCCTACGAGCAGTACTTC.